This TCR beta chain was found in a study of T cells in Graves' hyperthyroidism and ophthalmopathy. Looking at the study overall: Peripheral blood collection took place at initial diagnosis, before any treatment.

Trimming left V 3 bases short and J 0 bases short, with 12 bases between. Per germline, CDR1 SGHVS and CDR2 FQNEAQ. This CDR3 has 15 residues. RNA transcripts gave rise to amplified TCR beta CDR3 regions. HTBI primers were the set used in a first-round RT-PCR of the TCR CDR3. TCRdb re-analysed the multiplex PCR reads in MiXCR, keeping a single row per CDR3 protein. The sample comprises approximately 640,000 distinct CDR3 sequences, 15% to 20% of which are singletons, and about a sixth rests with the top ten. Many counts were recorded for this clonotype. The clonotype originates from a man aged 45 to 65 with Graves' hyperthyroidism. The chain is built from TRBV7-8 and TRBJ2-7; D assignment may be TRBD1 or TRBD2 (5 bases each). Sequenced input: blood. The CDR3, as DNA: TGTGCCAGCAGCTTTGGGACGGGGAGCTCCTACGAGCAGTACTTC. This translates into CASSFGTGSSYEQYF. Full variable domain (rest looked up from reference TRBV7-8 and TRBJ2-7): GAGVSQSPRYKVAKRGQDVALRCDPISGHVSLFWYQQALGQGPEFLTYFQNEAQLDKSGLPSDRFFAERPEGSVSTLKIQRTQQEDSAVYLCASSFGTGSSYEQYFGPGTRLTVT.